A single sample is the source of the 29 T cell receptor beta chains below, sequenced in a study of blood T cell repertoires in COVID-19. Clones were read by immunoSEQ multiplex PCR, and TCRdb kept only the in-frame ones, dropping some. The sample holds approximately 130,000 clones, around nine tenths seen once. The sequenced material came from peripheral blood. Every receptor here comes from a woman aged 50 to 60 with acute or convalescent COVID-19.

J is TRBJ2-7 and V is TRBV16; D not certain. The CDR3 spans 14 residues. V dropped 0 bases and J dropped 6 bases, with 12 bases sitting between them. Germline assignment: CDR1 KGHSY and CDR2 FQNENV. The CDR3 region is CASSQSEVGSEQYF. Here the CDR3 DNA reads TGTGCCAGCAGCCAATCTGAGGTTGGAAGCGAGCAGTACTTC.

The DNA for the CDR3 is TGTGCCAGCAGCCCCGGGACAGGGGATTTACACGAGCAGTACTTC. Translation gives CASSPGTGDLHEQYF. The V gene is TRBV11-3, the J gene TRBJ2-7; 10 positions agree with TRBD1. This CDR3 has 15 residues. The junction had 9 bases not matched to a gene; V was cut back by 5 bases and J by 5 bases. The germline gives CDR1 SGHNT, CDR2 YENEEA.

The chain has TRBV6-5 and TRBJ1-5; TRBD1 matches at 7 bases. Germline CDR1 MNHEY, CDR2 SVGAGI. J gave up 6 bases and V 0 bases, and 8 bases lay outside the gene matches. The CDR3 spans 16 residues. The CDR3 region has the DNA TGTGCCAGCAGTTACTCCGTTACAGGGGAGGTTCAGCCCCAGCATTTT. It codes for CASSYSVTGEVQPQHF.

The chain combines TRBV2 with TRBJ1-1; D not certain. CDR1 SNHLY and CDR2 FYNNEI come from the germline V gene. Trimming took off 6 bases at V and 7 bases at J, with 15 bases between the two ends. This CDR3 is 13 amino acids long. CDR3 DNA sequence: TGTGCCAGCAGCCGCGGTGAGAGGGTTGAAGCTTTCTTT. This encodes CASSRGERVEAFF.

The chain links TRBV7-2 to TRBJ2-1; 8 bases line up with TRBD2. There are 15 residues in the CDR3. V was pared by 1 base and J by 4 bases, with 3 bases of the junction left unmatched. CDR1 is SGHTA and CDR2 is FQGNSA in the germline V gene. The chain's CDR3 is CASSLVLAGYNEQFF. CDR3 DNA sequence: TGTGCCAGCAGCTTAGTATTAGCGGGGTACAATGAGCAGTTCTTC. Full variable domain (rest looked up from reference TRBV7-2 and TRBJ2-1): GAGVSQSPSNKVTEKGKDVELRCDPISGHTALYWYRQSLGQGLEFLIYFQGNSAPDKSGLPSDRFSAERTGGSVSTLTIQRTQQEDSAVYLCASSLVLAGYNEQFFGPGTRLTVL.

The chain couples TRBV30 to TRBJ2-3; no reliable D call. The CDR3 has 13 amino acids. The ends were cut back, 0 bases at V and 2 bases at J, with 6 bases in the middle. CDR1 is GTSNPN and CDR2 is SVGIG in the germline V gene (reference sequence). Here the CDR3 reads CAWSVLTTDTQYF. The CDR3 DNA reads TGTGCCTGGAGTGTACTAACCACAGATACGCAGTATTTT.

V and J are TRBV28 and TRBJ2-1; D perhaps matches TRBD2 (6 bases). The germline V and J ends were trimmed by 10 bases and 7 bases, with 14 bases remaining between them. CDR1 and CDR2 (germline): MDHEN, SYDVKM. This CDR3 comprises 12 residues. CDR3 amino acids: CATTGTANEQFF. The CDR3 bases are TGTGCCACAACCGGGACTGCGAATGAGCAGTTCTTC.

The V call is TRBV5-6, the J call TRBJ1-5; the D gene is possibly TRBD1 (6 bases). Germline V gene sequence: CDR1 SGHDT, CDR2 YYEEEE. This CDR3 spans 15 amino acids. V gave up 1 base and J gave up 3 bases, with 11 bases separating them. The CDR3 DNA sequence: TGTGCCAGCAGCTTGAGTGGGACACCCAATCAGCCCCAGCATTTT. This codes for CASSLSGTPNQPQHF.

V gene TRBV24-1 combines with J gene TRBJ1-2, with a possible D match to TRBD1 (5 bases). V was pared by 4 bases and J by 5 bases, with 13 bases between. The CDR3 is made up of 14 amino acids. CDR1 KGHDR and CDR2 SFDVKD come from the germline V gene. CDR3 in amino acids: CATSDMGGTYGYTF. The CDR3 coding sequence is TGTGCCACCAGTGACATGGGGGGGACGTATGGCTACACCTTC.

This clone was observed a single time. The chain recombines TRBV5-5 with TRBJ2-7; 7 positions match TRBD1. The CDR3 extends over 14 amino acids. Germline-derived CDR1 and CDR2 are SGHKS and YYEKEE (reference sequence). The V gene end was trimmed by 4 bases and the J gene end by 2 bases; junction bases not matched to a gene: 6. CDR3 protein: CASSGTGTAYEQYF. The CDR3 region has the DNA TGTGCCAGCAGCGGGACCGGGACAGCCTACGAGCAGTACTTC.

The V call is TRBV27, the J call TRBJ1-1; TRBD1 aligns across 9 bases. The germline gives CDR1 MNHEY, CDR2 SMNVEV (reference sequence). This CDR3 contains 14 residues. The ends lost 6 bases at V and 5 bases at J; junction bases unmatched: 7. The CDR3 DNA reads TGTGCCAGCAGCCCTGGGACAGGGTGGACTGAAGCTTTCTTT. Translated: CASSPGTGWTEAFF.

This clone was recorded only once. This sequence joins TRBV6-1 and TRBJ2-7; TRBD1 agrees at 8 bases. V was clipped by 2 bases and J by 1 base; unmatched bases: 1. This CDR3 comprises 14 residues. The germline CDR1 and CDR2 sequences are MNHNS and SASEGT. CDR3 nucleotides: TGTGCCAGCAGTGAAAGGACAGGGTCCTACGAGCAGTACTTC. It is translated as CASSERTGSYEQYF.

A few counts support this clone. The V call is TRBV18, the J call TRBJ2-5; 8 bases line up with TRBD1. The V gene's germline CDR1 is KGHSH and CDR2 LQKENI. This CDR3 comprises 17 residues. The junction had 10 bases not matched to a gene; V was cut back by 0 bases and J by 4 bases. The CDR3 bases are TGTGCCAGCTCACCACCTAATTCCGGACAGGGTATAGAGACCCAGTACTTC. This encodes CASSPPNSGQGIETQYF. Full variable domain (missing parts from reference TRBV18 and TRBJ2-5): NAGVMQNPRHLVRRRGQEARLRCSPMKGHSHVYWYRQLPEEGLKFMVYLQKENIIDESGMPKERFSAEFPKEGPSILRIQQVVRGDSAAYFCASSPPNSGQGIETQYFGPGTRLLVL.

CDR3 amino acids: CASSLRQGSGANVLTF. In nucleotides, the CDR3 is TGTGCCAGCAGTCTACGACAGGGTTCCGGGGCCAACGTCCTGACTTTC. V usage is TRBV25-1 and J usage is TRBJ2-6; 7 nucleotides agree with TRBD1. CDR1 and CDR2 (germline): MGHDK, SYGVNS. The CDR3 is made up of 16 amino acids. V trimming: 5 bases; J trimming: 4 bases; junction bases outside the gene matches: 8.

The V call is TRBV10-3, the J call TRBJ2-7; perhaps TRBD2 as D (6 bases). The V and J ends lost 4 bases and 5 bases respectively, with 12 bases between them. Germline values: CDR1 ENHRY, CDR2 SYGVKD. The CDR3 runs 13 residues. The CDR3 nucleotides are TGTGCCATCAGTGGGCAGGCTAGCGACGAGCAGTACTTC. It is translated as CAISGQASDEQYF.

The J gene is TRBJ1-1, the V gene TRBV6-4, with no clear D. This CDR3 is built from 14 residues. CDR1 is MRHNA, CDR2 SNTAGT, per germline. Trimming took off 5 bases at V and 1 base at J, with 11 bases between the two ends. The CDR3 sequence: CASSPDGRNTEAFF. The CDR3 coding sequence is TGTGCCAGCAGTCCGGACGGGAGGAACACTGAAGCTTTCTTT.

This clone is a singleton in its sample. The chain carries TRBV6-5 and TRBJ1-1, with D perhaps matching TRBD1 (5 bases). The CDR3 has 14 residues. Looked up from germline, CDR1 is MNHEY and CDR2 is SVGAGI. The V and J ends lost 7 bases and 4 bases respectively, with 16 bases between them. The CDR3 sequence is CASTDGGFLTEAFF. The CDR3 nucleotides read TGTGCCAGCACCGACGGGGGGTTTCTCACTGAAGCTTTCTTT.

This clone was seen only once. This chain uses TRBV5-5 with TRBJ2-1, with 7 bases aligning to TRBD2. Germline V lookup: CDR1 SGHKS, CDR2 YYEKEE (reference sequence). Trimming took 0 bases from V and 2 from J; bases not matched to a gene: 8. The CDR3 spans 17 residues. CDR3 coding DNA: TGTGCCAGCAGCTTGGAAGGCGGGAGTAGCACCTACAATGAGCAGTTCTTC. Protein sequence: CASSLEGGSSTYNEQFF.

This chain joins TRBV2 and TRBJ1-2; D is ambiguous. The V gene's germline CDR1 is SNHLY and CDR2 FYNNEI. This CDR3 contains 12 residues. Trimming shortened V by 6 bases and J by 0 bases, and 5 bases separated the two germline ends. The CDR3 loop is CASSFTNYGYTF. Here the CDR3 DNA reads TGTGCCAGCAGCTTTACTAACTATGGCTACACCTTC.

The CDR3 DNA reads TGCAGCGTTGAGAAGGGGACAGGGGTTGACTATGGCTACACCTTC. Protein product: CSVEKGTGVDYGYTF. This chain connects TRBV29-1 to TRBJ1-2; 10 bases line up with TRBD1. Germline CDR1 reads SQVTM; CDR2 reads ANQGSEA. V shed 3 bases, J shed 3 bases, and the junction held 7 bases outside the gene matches. This CDR3 has 15 residues.

The chain is built from TRBV6-5 and TRBJ1-2; unclear D gene. Between the trimmed V and J ends, which lost 0 bases and 3 bases, there was a span of 11 bases. CDR3 length: 15 residues. Germline lookup yields CDR1 MNHEY and CDR2 SVGAGI. CDR3 sequence reads: CASSYSGRVDYGYTF. The CDR3 DNA reads as TGTGCCAGCAGTTACTCTGGGAGGGTGGACTATGGCTACACCTTC.

V gene TRBV5-1 combines with J gene TRBJ1-1; possible D gene TRBD1, 5 bases. V dropped 3 bases and J dropped 3 bases, with 12 bases sitting between them. CDR3 length: 14 amino acids. CDR1 and CDR2 (germline): SGHRS, YFSETQ. The chain's CDR3 is CASSSRVTDTEAFF. Here the CDR3 DNA reads TGCGCCAGCAGCTCCAGGGTTACGGACACTGAAGCTTTCTTT.

The V gene is TRBV7-8, the J gene TRBJ2-4, with TRBD1 matching over 7 bases. The CDR3 contains 15 residues. The germline CDR1 and CDR2 sequences are SGHVS and FQNEAQ. V lost 2 bases and J lost 10; bases outside the gene matches: 11. CDR3 bases: TGTGCCAGCAGCTTAAAGACAGGGCAGATCCCTATTCAGTACTTC. Its protein product is CASSLKTGQIPIQYF. Based on the CDR3 plus reference TRBV7-8 and TRBJ2-4, the full variable domain is GAGVSQSPRYKVAKRGQDVALRCDPISGHVSLFWYQQALGQGPEFLTYFQNEAQLDKSGLPSDRFFAERPEGSVSTLKIQRTQQEDSAVYLCASSLKTGQIPIQYFGAGTRLSVL.

V gene TRBV7-2 combines with J gene TRBJ1-2; TRBD1 matches 9 bases. Germline values: CDR1 SGHTA, CDR2 FQGNSA. J gave up 4 bases and V 5 bases, and 11 bases lay outside the gene matches. This CDR3 region has 16 residues. CDR3 nucleotide sequence: TGTGCCAGCAGCCCTCCGGGACAGGGCATTTTCTATGGCTACACCTTC. Its protein is CASSPPGQGIFYGYTF. The full variable domain, completed using reference TRBV7-2 and TRBJ1-2, is GAGVSQSPSNKVTEKGKDVELRCDPISGHTALYWYRQSLGQGLEFLIYFQGNSAPDKSGLPSDRFSAERTGGSVSTLTIQRTQQEDSAVYLCASSPPGQGIFYGYTFGSGTRLTVV.

The genes are TRBV5-1 and TRBJ2-7, with 7 bases aligning to TRBD1. V lost 6 bases, J lost 3 bases, and 9 bases stayed unmatched. The CDR3 covers 14 residues. In germline, CDR1 is SGHRS, CDR2 YFSETQ. CDR3 DNA sequence: TGCGCCAGCACTAATACAGGGGCCGTCTACGAGCAGTACTTC. This codes for CASTNTGAVYEQYF. Using reference TRBV5-1 and TRBJ2-7 for the parts outside the CDR3, the full variable domain is KAGVTQTPRYLIKTRGQQVTLSCSPISGHRSVSWYQQTPGQGLQFLFEYFSETQRNKGNFPGRFSGRQFSNSRSEMNVSTLELGDSALYLCASTNTGAVYEQYFGPGTRLTVT.

This clone came up once. The chain carries TRBV11-3 and TRBJ1-6, with TRBD1 identical over 8 bases. Germline V gene data show CDR1 as SGHNT and CDR2 as YENEEA. This CDR3 region has 17 residues. Trimming removed 5 bases from V and 2 bases from J; junction bases left unmatched: 8. CDR3 DNA: TGTGCCAGCAGCCGCACCGGGACAGGAACCTATAATTCACCCCTCCACTTT. It yields the protein CASSRTGTGTYNSPLHF.

In regard to this clone: At the DNA level, this CDR3 is encoded by other sequences in the same sample as well. The V gene is TRBV11-2, the J gene TRBJ1-1; D call uncertain. This CDR3 has 13 amino acids. V dropped 2 bases and J dropped 1 base, with 5 bases sitting between them. Germline loops: CDR1 SGHAT, CDR2 FQNNGV. CDR3 region: CASSLYRNTEAFF. The CDR3 DNA reads TGTGCCAGCAGCTTATATAGGAACACTGAAGCTTTCTTT.

The CDR3 bases are TGTGCCAGCAGCTTAGTACTAGCGCAGTTCGGGCAGTATTTT. Its translation: CASSLVLAQFGQYF. This chain links TRBV11-3 with TRBJ2-3, with 7 bases aligning to TRBD2. The V segment lost 1 base and the J segment 11 bases; nucleotides outside the gene matches: 9. The length of the CDR3 is 14 residues. The germline V gene encodes CDR1 SGHNT and CDR2 YENEEA.

The V and J genes are TRBV9 and TRBJ1-2; a possible D gene is TRBD1 (5 bases). The CDR3 is made up of 13 amino acids. The V gene lost 0 bases and the J gene lost 3 bases, with 6 bases spanning the gap. Per germline, CDR1 SGDLS and CDR2 YYNGEE. CDR3 residues: CASSVGDYYGYTF. CDR3 in DNA: TGTGCCAGCAGCGTAGGGGACTACTATGGCTACACCTTC. Full variable domain (outside the CDR3, taken from reference TRBV9 and TRBJ1-2): DSGVTQTPKHLITATGQRVTLRCSPRSGDLSVYWYQQSLDQGLQFLIQYYNGEERAKGNILERFSAQQFPDLHSELNLSSLELGDSALYFCASSVGDYYGYTFGSGTRLTVV.